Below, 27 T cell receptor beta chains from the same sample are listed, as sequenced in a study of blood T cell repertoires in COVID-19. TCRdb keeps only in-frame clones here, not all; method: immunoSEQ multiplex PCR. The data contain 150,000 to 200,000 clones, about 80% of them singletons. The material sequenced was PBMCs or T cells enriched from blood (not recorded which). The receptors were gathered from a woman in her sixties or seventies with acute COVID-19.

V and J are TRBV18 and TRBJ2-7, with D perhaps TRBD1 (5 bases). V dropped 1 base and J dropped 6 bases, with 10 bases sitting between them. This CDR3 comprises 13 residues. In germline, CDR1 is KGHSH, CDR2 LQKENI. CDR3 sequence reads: CASSPRGDGEQYV. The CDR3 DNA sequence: TGTGCCAGCTCACCACGGGGCGATGGCGAGCAGTACGTC.

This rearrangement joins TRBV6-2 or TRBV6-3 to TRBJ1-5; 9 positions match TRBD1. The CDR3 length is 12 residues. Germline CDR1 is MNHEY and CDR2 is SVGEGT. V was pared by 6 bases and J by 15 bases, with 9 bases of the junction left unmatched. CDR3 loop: CASSRGQGDLHF. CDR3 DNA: TGTGCCAGCAGCCGGGGACAGGGAGATTTGCATTTT.

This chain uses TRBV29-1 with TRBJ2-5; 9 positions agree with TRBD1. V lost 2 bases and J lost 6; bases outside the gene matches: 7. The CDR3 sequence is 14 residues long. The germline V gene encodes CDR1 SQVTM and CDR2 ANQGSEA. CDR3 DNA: TGCAGCGTTGAACCGGGACAGGGCGTCAAGACCCAGTACTTC. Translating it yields CSVEPGQGVKTQYF.

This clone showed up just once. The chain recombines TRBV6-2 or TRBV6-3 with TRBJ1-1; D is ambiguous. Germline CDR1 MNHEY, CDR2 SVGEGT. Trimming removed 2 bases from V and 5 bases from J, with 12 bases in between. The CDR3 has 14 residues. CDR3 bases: TGTGCCAGCAGTTACGGAGGGCTCGGAACTGAAGCTTTCTTT. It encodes CASSYGGLGTEAFF.

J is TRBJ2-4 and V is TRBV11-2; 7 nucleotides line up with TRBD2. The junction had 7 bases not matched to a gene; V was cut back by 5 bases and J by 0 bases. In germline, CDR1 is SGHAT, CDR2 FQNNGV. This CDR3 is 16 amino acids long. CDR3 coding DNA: TGTGCCAGCAGCCCCCCGGGACTACTAGCCAAAAACATTCAGTACTTC. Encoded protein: CASSPPGLLAKNIQYF.

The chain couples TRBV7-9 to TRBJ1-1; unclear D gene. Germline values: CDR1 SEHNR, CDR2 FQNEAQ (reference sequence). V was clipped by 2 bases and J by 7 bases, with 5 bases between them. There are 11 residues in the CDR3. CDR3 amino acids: CASSLQIEAFF. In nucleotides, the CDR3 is TGTGCCAGCAGCTTACAAATTGAAGCTTTCTTT. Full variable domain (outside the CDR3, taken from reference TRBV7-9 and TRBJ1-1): DTGVSQNPRHKITKRGQNVTFRCDPISEHNRLYWYRQTLGQGPEFLTYFQNEAQLEKSRLLSDRFSAERPKGSFSTLEIQRTEQGDSAMYLCASSLQIEAFFGQGTRLTVV.

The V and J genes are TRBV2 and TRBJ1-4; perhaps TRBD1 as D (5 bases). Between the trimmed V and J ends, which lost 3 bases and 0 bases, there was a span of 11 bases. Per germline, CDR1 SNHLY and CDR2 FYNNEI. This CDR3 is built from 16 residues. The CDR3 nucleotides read TGTGCCAGCAGTGACTGGGGGAGGGCAACTAATGAAAAACTGTTTTTT. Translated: CASSDWGRATNEKLFF. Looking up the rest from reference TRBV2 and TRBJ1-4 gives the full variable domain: EPEVTQTPSHQVTQMGQEVILRCVPISNHLYFYWYRQILGQKVEFLVSFYNNEISEKSEIFDDQFSVERPDGSNFTLKIRSTKLEDSAMYFCASSDWGRATNEKLFFGSGTQLSVL.

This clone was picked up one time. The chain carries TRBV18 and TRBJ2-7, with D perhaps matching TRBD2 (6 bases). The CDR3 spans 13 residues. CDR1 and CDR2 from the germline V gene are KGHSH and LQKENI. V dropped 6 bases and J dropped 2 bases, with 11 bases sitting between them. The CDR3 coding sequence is TGTGCCAGCTCTCCCGGGACTGCCTACGAGCAGTACGTC. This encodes CASSPGTAYEQYV.

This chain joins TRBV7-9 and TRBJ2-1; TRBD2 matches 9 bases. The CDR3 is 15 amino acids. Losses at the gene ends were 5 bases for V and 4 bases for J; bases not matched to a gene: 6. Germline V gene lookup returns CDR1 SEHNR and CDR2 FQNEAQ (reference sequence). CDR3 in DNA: TGTGCCAGCAGCCTAGGCAGCGGGGGGTACAATGAGCAGTTCTTC. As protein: CASSLGSGGYNEQFF.

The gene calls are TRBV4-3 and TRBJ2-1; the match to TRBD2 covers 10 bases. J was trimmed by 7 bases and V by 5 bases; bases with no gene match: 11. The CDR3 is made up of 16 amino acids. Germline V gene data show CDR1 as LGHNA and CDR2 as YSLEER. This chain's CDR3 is CASSLELAGTTNEQFF. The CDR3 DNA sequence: TGCGCCAGCAGCTTGGAACTAGCGGGGACAACGAATGAGCAGTTCTTC.

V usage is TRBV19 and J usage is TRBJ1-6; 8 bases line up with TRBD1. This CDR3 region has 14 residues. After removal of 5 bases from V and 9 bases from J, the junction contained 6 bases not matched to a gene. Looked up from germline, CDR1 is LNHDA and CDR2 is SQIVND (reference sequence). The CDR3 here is CASSLGQGRSPLHF. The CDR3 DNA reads TGTGCCAGTAGTTTAGGACAGGGTCGTTCACCCCTCCACTTT.

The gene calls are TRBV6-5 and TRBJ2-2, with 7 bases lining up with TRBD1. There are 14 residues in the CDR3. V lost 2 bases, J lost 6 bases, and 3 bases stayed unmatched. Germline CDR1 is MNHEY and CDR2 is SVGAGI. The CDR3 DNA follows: TGTGCCAGCAGTTACCTCCAGGGGGCCGGGGAGCTGTTTTTT. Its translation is CASSYLQGAGELFF.

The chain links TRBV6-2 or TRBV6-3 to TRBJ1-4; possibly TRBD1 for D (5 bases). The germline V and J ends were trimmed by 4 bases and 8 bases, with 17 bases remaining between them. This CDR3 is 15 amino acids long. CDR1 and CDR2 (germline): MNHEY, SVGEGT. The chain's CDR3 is CASSSAGRRREKLFF. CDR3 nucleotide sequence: TGTGCCAGCAGTTCCGCGGGACGCCGAAGGGAAAAACTGTTTTTT.

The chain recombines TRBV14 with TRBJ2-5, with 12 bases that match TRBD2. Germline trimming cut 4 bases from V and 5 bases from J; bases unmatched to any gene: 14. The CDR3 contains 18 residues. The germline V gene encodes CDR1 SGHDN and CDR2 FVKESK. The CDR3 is CASSPFRLAGVFRETQYF. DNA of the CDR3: TGTGCCAGCAGCCCATTTCGACTAGCGGGGGTTTTTAGGGAGACCCAGTACTTC.

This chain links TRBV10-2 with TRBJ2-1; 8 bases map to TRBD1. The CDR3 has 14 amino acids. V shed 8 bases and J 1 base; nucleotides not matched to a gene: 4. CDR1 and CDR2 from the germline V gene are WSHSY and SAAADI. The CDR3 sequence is CASSNRGSYNEQFF. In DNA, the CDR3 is TGCGCCAGCTCGAACAGGGGGTCCTACAATGAGCAGTTCTTC.

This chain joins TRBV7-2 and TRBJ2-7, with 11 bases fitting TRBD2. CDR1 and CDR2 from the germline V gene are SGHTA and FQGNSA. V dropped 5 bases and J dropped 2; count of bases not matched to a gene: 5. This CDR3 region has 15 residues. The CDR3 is CASSNLAGGPYEQYF. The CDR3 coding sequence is TGTGCCAGCAGCAATTTAGCGGGAGGGCCCTACGAGCAGTACTTC.

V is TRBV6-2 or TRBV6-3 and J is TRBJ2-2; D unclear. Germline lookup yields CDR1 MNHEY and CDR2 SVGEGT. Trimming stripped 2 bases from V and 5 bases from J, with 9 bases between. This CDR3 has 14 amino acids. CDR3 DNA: TGTGCCAGCAGTTACGGTGCGGAGACCGGGGAGCTGTTTTTT. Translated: CASSYGAETGELFF.

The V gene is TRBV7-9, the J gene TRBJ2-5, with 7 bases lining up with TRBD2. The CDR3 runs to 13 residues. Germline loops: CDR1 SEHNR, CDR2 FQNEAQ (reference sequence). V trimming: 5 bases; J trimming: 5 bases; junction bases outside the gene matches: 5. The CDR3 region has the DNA TGTGCCAGCAGCGCAGCGGGGTGGGAGACCCAGTACTTC. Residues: CASSAAGWETQYF. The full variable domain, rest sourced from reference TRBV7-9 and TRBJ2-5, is DTGVSQNPRHKITKRGQNVTFRCDPISEHNRLYWYRQTLGQGPEFLTYFQNEAQLEKSRLLSDRFSAERPKGSFSTLEIQRTEQGDSAMYLCASSAAGWETQYFGPGTRLLVL.

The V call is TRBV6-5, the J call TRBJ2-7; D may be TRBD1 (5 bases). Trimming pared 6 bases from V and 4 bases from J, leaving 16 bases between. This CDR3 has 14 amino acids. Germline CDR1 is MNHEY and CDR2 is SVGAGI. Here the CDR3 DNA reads TGTGCCAGCAGCCCCGTTAGGGGCCTGTACGAGCAGTACTTC. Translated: CASSPVRGLYEQYF.

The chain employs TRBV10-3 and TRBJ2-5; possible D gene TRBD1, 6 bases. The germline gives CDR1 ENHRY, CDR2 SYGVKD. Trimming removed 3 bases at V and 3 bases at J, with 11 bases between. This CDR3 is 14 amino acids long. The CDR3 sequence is CAISDATGKETQYF. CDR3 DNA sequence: TGTGCCATCAGTGACGCGACAGGAAAAGAGACCCAGTACTTC.

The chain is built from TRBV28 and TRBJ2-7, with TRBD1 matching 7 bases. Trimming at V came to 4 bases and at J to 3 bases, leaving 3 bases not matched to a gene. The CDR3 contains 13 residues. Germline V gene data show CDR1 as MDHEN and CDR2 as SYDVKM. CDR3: CASSSGQIYEQYV. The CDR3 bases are TGTGCCAGCAGTTCGGGACAGATCTACGAGCAGTACGTC.

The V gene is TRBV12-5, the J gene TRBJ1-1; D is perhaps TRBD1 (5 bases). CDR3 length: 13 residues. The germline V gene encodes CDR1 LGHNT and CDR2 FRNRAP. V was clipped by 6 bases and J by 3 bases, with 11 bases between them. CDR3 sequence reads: CASGQAGYTEAFF. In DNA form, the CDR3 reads TGTGCTAGTGGCCAAGCAGGGTACACTGAAGCTTTCTTT.

The CDR3 reads CASSSSGGFEQFF. The CDR3 region has the DNA TGTGCCAGCAGTTCCTCTGGGGGCTTTGAGCAGTTCTTC. J is TRBJ2-1 and V is TRBV12-3 or TRBV12-4; possibly TRBD1 for D (6 bases). This CDR3 comprises 13 residues. The ends were cut back, 4 bases at V and 9 bases at J, with 13 bases in the middle.

The DNA for the CDR3 is TGTGCCAGCAGCTTAGGTGGGACAGGGGCCGGTGGCTACACCTTC. Amino acids: CASSLGGTGAGGYTF. The chain combines TRBV7-2 with TRBJ1-2, with TRBD1 identical over 10 bases. The ends lost 1 base at V and 7 bases at J; junction bases unmatched: 6. From germline, CDR1 is SGHTA and CDR2 FQGNSA. CDR3 size: 15 residues. Full variable domain (missing parts from reference TRBV7-2 and TRBJ1-2): GAGVSQSPSNKVTEKGKDVELRCDPISGHTALYWYRQSLGQGLEFLIYFQGNSAPDKSGLPSDRFSAERTGGSVSTLTIQRTQQEDSAVYLCASSLGGTGAGGYTFGSGTRLTVV.

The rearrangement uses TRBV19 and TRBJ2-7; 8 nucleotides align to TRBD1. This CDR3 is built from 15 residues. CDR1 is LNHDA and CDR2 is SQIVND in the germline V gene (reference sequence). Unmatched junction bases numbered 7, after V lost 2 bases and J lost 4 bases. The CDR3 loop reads CASSIKGQATYEQYF. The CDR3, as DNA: TGTGCCAGTAGTATAAAGGGACAGGCAACTTACGAGCAGTACTTC.

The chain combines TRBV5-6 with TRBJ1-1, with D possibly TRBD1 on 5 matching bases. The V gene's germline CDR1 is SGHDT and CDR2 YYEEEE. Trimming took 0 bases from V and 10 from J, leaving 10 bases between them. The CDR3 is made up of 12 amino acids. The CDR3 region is CASSLALGGAFF. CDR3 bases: TGTGCCAGCAGCTTGGCCTTGGGGGGAGCTTTCTTT.

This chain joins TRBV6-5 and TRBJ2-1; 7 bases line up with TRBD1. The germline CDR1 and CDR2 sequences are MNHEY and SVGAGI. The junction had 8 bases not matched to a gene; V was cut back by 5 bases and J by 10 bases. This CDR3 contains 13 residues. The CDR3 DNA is TGTGCCAGCAGTCGACAGGGTCAACGGGAGCAGTTCTTC. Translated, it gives CASSRQGQREQFF.